A selection of T cell receptor beta chains follows, all from one sample in a study of siplizumab effects on memory and regulatory T cells. Clones were sequenced by immunoSEQ multiplex PCR, and TCRdb holds only the in-frame ones, with some missing. The table has approximately 65,000 clones, 79% seen once. Material for sequencing was memory CD4+ T cells sorted from blood. These receptor sequences come from a human donor in good health. Each CDR3 is given with its conserved first and last residue. Each record gives: J gene, D gene, clone size, V gene, CDR3 protein, CDR3 DNA. A D gene is named only where the DNA matches it firmly. Clone size appears in some rows only: once, few, many, or a class for an expanded clone.

J: TRBJ1-4; D: TRBD1; size: few; V: TRBV7-9; CDR3: CASGEQGAMGEKLFF; DNA: TGTGCCAGCGGGGAACAGGGGGCGATGGGTGAAAAACTGTTTTTT
J: TRBJ1-1; D: .; size: .; V: TRBV16; CDR3: CASSQSGGTEAFF; DNA: TGTGCCAGCAGCCAATCTGGGGGCACTGAAGCTTTCTTT
J: TRBJ1-1; D: .; size: once; V: TRBV18; CDR3: CASSTGLNTEAFF; DNA: TGTGCCAGCTCAACGGGTCTGAACACTGAAGCTTTCTTT
J: TRBJ1-1; D: TRBD1; size: .; V: TRBV18; CDR3: CASSPGQGGNTEAFF; DNA: TGTGCCAGCTCACCAGGACAGGGCGGAAACACTGAAGCTTTCTTT
J: TRBJ2-7; D: .; size: .; V: TRBV5-1; CDR3: CASSLGGSGYEQYF; DNA: TGCGCCAGCAGCTTGGGCGGATCAGGTTACGAGCAGTACTTC
J: TRBJ1-6; D: .; size: .; V: TRBV6-6; CDR3: CASSSTNSPLHF; DNA: TGTGCCAGCAGTTCAACGAATTCACCCCTCCACTTT
J: TRBJ2-7; D: .; size: .; V: TRBV6-5; CDR3: CASRPRGQIGYEQYF; DNA: TGTGCCAGCAGGCCCCGGGGGCAGATCGGTTACGAGCAGTACTTC
J: TRBJ1-1; D: .; size: once; V: TRBV6-6; CDR3: CASRLPGNTEAFF; DNA: TGTGCCAGCCGCTTGCCTGGGAACACTGAAGCTTTCTTT
J: TRBJ2-1; D: .; size: once; V: TRBV7-3; CDR3: CASSSRQGGGEQFF; DNA: TGTGCCAGCAGCTCCCGCCAGGGGGGTGGTGAGCAGTTCTTC
J: TRBJ1-2; D: .; size: few; V: TRBV7-7; CDR3: CASSPGNGCGYTF; DNA: TGTGCCAGCAGCCCCGGAAACGGGTGTGGCTACACCTTC
J: TRBJ2-6; D: .; size: few; V: TRBV18; CDR3: CASSPIMGSGANVLTF; DNA: TGTGCCAGCTCACCAATTATGGGCTCTGGGGCCAACGTCCTGACTTTC
J: TRBJ2-7; D: .; size: .; V: TRBV28; CDR3: CASTRAYEQYF; DNA: TGTGCCAGCACCAGGGCCTACGAGCAGTACTTC
J: TRBJ2-5; D: TRBD1; size: few; V: TRBV30; CDR3: CAWKEGATGGAGSQYF; DNA: TGTGCCTGGAAAGAGGGAGCGACAGGGGGCGCGGGGTCCCAGTACTTC
J: TRBJ1-4; D: .; size: .; V: TRBV6-1; CDR3: CASSSPPEDEKLFF; DNA: TGTGCCAGCAGTTCCCCCCCCGAGGATGAAAAACTGTTTTTT
J: TRBJ2-1; D: .; size: .; V: TRBV5-1; CDR3: CASSSQGYNEQFF; DNA: TGCGCCAGCAGCTCCCAGGGATACAATGAGCAGTTCTTC
J: TRBJ2-7; D: TRBD1; size: .; V: TRBV29-1; CDR3: CSVTWTGSYEQYF; DNA: TGCAGCGTTACGTGGACAGGGTCCTACGAGCAGTACTTC
J: TRBJ1-1; D: .; size: .; V: TRBV11-2; CDR3: CASSLARGWFNTEAFF; DNA: TGTGCCAGCAGCTTAGCCAGGGGCTGGTTTAACACTGAAGCTTTCTTT
J: TRBJ1-3; D: .; size: .; V: TRBV9; CDR3: CASSVFEVGNTIYF; DNA: TGTGCCAGCAGCGTCTTCGAGGTCGGAAACACCATATATTTT
J: TRBJ1-2; D: TRBD1; size: .; V: TRBV28; CDR3: CASSEIRGNHYGYTF; DNA: TGTGCCAGCAGTGAGATCAGGGGGAATCACTATGGCTACACCTTC
J: TRBJ2-7; D: .; size: .; V: TRBV6-6; CDR3: CASSYSGLGEQYF; DNA: TGTGCCAGCAGTTACTCAGGGCTCGGCGAGCAGTACTTC
J: TRBJ2-3; D: TRBD1; size: .; V: TRBV18; CDR3: CASSRGQGTDTQYF; DNA: TGTGCCAGCTCACGGGGACAGGGCACAGATACGCAGTATTTT
J: TRBJ2-1; D: TRBD2; size: .; V: TRBV11-3; CDR3: CASSRIAGGANEQFF; DNA: TGTGCCAGCAGCCGAATAGCGGGGGGCGCAAATGAGCAGTTCTTC
J: TRBJ2-2; D: TRBD2; size: .; V: TRBV2; CDR3: CASILTGGAAGELFF; DNA: TGTGCCAGCATACTTACCGGGGGGGCCGCCGGGGAGCTGTTTTTT
J: TRBJ1-4; D: TRBD1; size: .; V: TRBV7-9; CDR3: CASSTRTGGITNEKLFF; DNA: TGTGCCAGCAGCACCAGGACAGGGGGCATAACTAATGAAAAACTGTTTTTT
J: TRBJ1-2; D: .; size: medium-sized; V: TRBV7-6; CDR3: CASSPMTDPNYGYTF; DNA: TGTGCCAGCAGCCCGATGACCGACCCGAACTATGGCTACACCTTC
J: TRBJ1-1; D: TRBD1; size: few; V: TRBV4-2; CDR3: CASSQPGQGLNTEAFF; DNA: TGTGCCAGCAGTCAACCGGGACAGGGATTGAACACTGAAGCTTTCTTT
J: TRBJ1-5; D: .; size: .; V: TRBV11-3; CDR3: CASSFQSEQPQHF; DNA: TGTGCCAGCAGCTTTCAGTCAGAACAGCCCCAGCATTTT
J: TRBJ2-3; D: TRBD2; size: few; V: TRBV7-6; CDR3: CASSLAGTSGGPSTDTQYF; DNA: TGTGCCAGCAGCTTAGCCGGGACTAGCGGGGGCCCAAGCACAGATACGCAGTATTTT